This T cell receptor beta chain was sequenced during a study of T cells expressing NK-cell markers. Looking at the study overall: The study drew TCR beta repertoires from sorted CD3+CD56+NKG2C+, CD3+CD56+NKG2C- and CD3+CD56-NKG2C+ T cells. One of the eight sequenced donors was seronegative, whereas the other seven were HCMV-seropositive.

This CDR3 is 14 amino acids long. Looked up from germline, CDR1 is LGHDT and CDR2 is YNNKEL (reference sequence). General study results and limits: Dominant NKG2C+ clonotypes made up roughly 1.0-7.0% of CD8+ T cells in more than 5 donors.

5'RACE template switching with UMIs generated TCR beta cDNA. TCRdb re-called the 5' RACE reads; every CDR3 protein appears as one record, without DNA. The sample includes 350,000 to 400,000 distinct CDR3 sequences. Remarks on this clonotype: The antigen is undetermined.

The TCR comes from a woman aged 45-60 years in good health. This chain connects TRBV3-1 to TRBJ2-1; absent DNA, TCRdb's TRBD1 call cannot be checked. Input material: blood T cells: a sorted CD56 or NKG2C T cell subset, CD4+ or CD8+ T cells, or bulk PBMC T cells (not recorded which). The CDR3 is CASSQEGRENEQFF.